This T cell receptor (beta chain) was found in a study of spatial heterogeneity in lung cancer. Study background: Each distinct TCR and UMI combination averaged more than ten appearances in raw reads.

Time point denoted: sample taken at primary tumor resection. In each case, whole RNA from tumor, nontumor lung or frozen PBMC was sequenced unsorted. TCRdb analysed the 5' RACE reads with MiXCR anew, one entry per CDR3 protein. The top ten clones hold about 6.8% of a sample with 89,000 or so distinct CDR3 sequences, approximately 20% of them seen once. Germline CDR1 ENHRY, CDR2 SYGVKD. The ends lost 10 bases at V and 10 bases at J; junction bases unmatched: 15. The CDR3 is 15 amino acids. The chain is built from TRBV10-3 and TRBJ2-1, with 11 bases that match TRBD2. The sequence came from a male donor with early-stage non-small cell lung cancer. The starting material was PBMCs, obtained at surgery. CDR3 amino acids: CATGASGGPFPEQFF. The CDR3 region has the DNA TGTGCCACCGGGGCTAGCGGGGGGCCCTTTCCGGAGCAGTTCTTC.